This T cell receptor (beta chain) was captured in a study of T cell responses to AZD1222 COVID-19 vaccine. Study as a whole: Second-dose groups at about 4 or about 12 weeks were pooled.

Measured with immunoSEQ multiplex PCR; TCRdb has only the in-frame clones, and not every one. The table shows some 120,000 clones, with roughly 90% occurring only once. Trimming removed 5 bases from V and 3 bases from J, with 8 bases in between. From germline, CDR1 is SEHNR and CDR2 FQNEAQ (reference sequence). The CDR3 covers 12 residues. The receptor comes from an adult in good health. Sequenced here: peripheral blood, sampled on day 0 of AZD1222 vaccination. The rearrangement links TRBV7-9 to TRBJ2-7; tentative D call: TRBD2 (6 bases). CDR3 loop: CASSRGDYEQYF. The CDR3, as DNA: TGTGCCAGCAGCCGCGGGGACTACGAGCAGTACTTC.